The subject of this entry is one T cell receptor beta chain. The antigen is undetermined. The entry originates in a study of shared clonotypes between healthy human individuals. Study-wide points: The study found about 5.1% of naive CD4 clonotypes shared across a few donors.

Germline lookup yields CDR1 MNHEY and CDR2 SVGAGI. V dropped 0 bases and J dropped 1 base, with 10 bases sitting between them. The CDR3 spans 16 residues. CD45RO negativity and positive selection for CCR7 defined naive CD8 cells, a population that excluded terminally differentiated effector memory CD45RA+ cells. TCRdb's table, derived via immunoSEQ multiplex PCR, lists solely in-frame clones and lacks some. The sample contains around 1.9 million clones, 85% to 95% of which appear only once. The chain combines TRBV6-5 with TRBJ1-3; D unclear. This TCR came from a man younger than 30 in good health. Some clones in this sample may be carry-over from other donors' samples. The sequencing input was naive CD8+ T cells from PBMCs. Here the CDR3 reads CASSYSLEVSGNTIYF. Written as DNA, the CDR3 is TGTGCCAGCAGTTACTCCTTAGAGGTATCTGGAAACACCATATATTTT.